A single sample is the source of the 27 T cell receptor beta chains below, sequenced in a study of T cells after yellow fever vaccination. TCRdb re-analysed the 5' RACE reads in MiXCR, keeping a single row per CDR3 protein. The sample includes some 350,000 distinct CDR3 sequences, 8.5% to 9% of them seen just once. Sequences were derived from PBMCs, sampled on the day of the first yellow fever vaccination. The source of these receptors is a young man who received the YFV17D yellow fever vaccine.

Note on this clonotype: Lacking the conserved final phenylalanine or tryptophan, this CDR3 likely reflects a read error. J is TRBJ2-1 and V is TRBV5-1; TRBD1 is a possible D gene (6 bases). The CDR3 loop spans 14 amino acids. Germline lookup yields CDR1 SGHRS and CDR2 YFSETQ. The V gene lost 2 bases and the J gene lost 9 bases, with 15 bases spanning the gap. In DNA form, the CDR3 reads TGCGCCAGCAGCTTTCAACAGGGTTCGGGTGAGCAGTTCCTC. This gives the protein CASSFQQGSGEQFL.

CDR3 DNA: TGTGCCAGCAGCTTAGGTCGCTGGTCGGGAGGCACCTACAATGAGCAGTTCTTC. Amino acids: CASSLGRWSGGTYNEQFF. V and J are TRBV11-2 and TRBJ2-1; 7 nucleotides line up with TRBD2. J was trimmed by 2 bases and V by 1 base; bases with no gene match: 11. The CDR3 has 18 amino acids. Germline V gene sequence: CDR1 SGHAT, CDR2 FQNNGV.

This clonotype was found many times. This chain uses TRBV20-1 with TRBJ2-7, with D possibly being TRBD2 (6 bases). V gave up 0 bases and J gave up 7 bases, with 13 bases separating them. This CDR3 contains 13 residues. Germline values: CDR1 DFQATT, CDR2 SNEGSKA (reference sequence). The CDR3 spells CSARDYGTGEQYV. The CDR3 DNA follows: TGCAGTGCTAGAGATTATGGGACTGGGGAGCAGTACGTC.

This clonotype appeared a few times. CDR3 DNA sequence: TGCAGCGTTGAAGGACAGGGCGGGTATGAGCAGTTCTTC. This sequence encodes CSVEGQGGYEQFF. The genes are TRBV29-1 and TRBJ2-1; 7 nucleotides align to TRBD1. The CDR3 contains 13 residues. The germline CDR1 and CDR2 sequences are SQVTM and ANQGSEA. With V trimmed by 1 base and J by 8 bases, 5 bases remained unmatched.

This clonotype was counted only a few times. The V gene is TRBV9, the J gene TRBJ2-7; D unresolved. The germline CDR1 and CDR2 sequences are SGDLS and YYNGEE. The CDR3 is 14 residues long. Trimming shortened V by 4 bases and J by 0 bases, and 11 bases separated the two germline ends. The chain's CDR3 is CASSPQASSYEQYV. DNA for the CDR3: TGTGCCAGCAGCCCCCAGGCCAGCTCCTACGAGCAGTACGTC.

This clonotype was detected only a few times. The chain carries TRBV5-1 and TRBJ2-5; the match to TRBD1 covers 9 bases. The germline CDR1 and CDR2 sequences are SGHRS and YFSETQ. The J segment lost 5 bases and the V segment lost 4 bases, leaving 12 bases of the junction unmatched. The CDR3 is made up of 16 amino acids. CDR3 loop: CASSPEPGTGWETQYF. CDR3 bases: TGCGCCAGCAGCCCCGAGCCCGGGACAGGGTGGGAGACCCAGTACTTC.

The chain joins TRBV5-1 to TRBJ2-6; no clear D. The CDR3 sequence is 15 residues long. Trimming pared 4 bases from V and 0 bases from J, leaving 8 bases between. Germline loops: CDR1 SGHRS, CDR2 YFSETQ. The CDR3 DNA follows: TGCGCCAGCAGCCCAGTTTTCTCTGGGGCCAACGTCCTGACTTTC. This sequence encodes CASSPVFSGANVLTF.

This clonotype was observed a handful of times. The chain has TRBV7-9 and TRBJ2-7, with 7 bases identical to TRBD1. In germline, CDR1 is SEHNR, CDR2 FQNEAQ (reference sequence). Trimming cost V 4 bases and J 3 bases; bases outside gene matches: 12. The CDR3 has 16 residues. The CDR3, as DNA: TGTGCCAGCAGCTCGATATTCGACAGGGTCGGCTACGAGCAGTACTTC. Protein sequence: CASSSIFDRVGYEQYF.

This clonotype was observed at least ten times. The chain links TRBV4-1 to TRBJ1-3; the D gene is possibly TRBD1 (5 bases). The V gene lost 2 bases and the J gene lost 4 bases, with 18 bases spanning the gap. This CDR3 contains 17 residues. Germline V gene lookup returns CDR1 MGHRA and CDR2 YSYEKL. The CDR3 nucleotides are TGCGCCAGCAGCCAATCTTTGGGCAGGGAAAAAGGAAACACCATATATTTT. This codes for CASSQSLGREKGNTIYF.

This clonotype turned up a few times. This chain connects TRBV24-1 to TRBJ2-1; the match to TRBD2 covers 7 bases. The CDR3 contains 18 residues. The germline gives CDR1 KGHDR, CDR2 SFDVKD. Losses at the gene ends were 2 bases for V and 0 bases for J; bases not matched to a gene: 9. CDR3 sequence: CATSDYPSGAHSYNEQFF. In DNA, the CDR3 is TGTGCCACCAGTGATTATCCCAGCGGGGCCCACTCCTACAATGAGCAGTTCTTC.

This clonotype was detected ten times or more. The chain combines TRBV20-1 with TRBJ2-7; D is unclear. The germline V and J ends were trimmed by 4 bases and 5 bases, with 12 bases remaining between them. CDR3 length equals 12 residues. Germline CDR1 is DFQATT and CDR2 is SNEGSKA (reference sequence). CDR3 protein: CSATTVLDEQYF. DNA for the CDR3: TGCAGTGCTACTACTGTGCTAGACGAGCAGTACTTC.

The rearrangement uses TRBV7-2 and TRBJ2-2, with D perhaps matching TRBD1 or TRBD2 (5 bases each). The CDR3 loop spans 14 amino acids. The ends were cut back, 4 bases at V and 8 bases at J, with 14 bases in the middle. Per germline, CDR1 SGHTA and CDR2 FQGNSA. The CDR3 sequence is CASSSGPQVGELFF. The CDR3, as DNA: TGTGCCAGCAGCTCGGGACCCCAAGTAGGGGAGCTGTTTTTT.

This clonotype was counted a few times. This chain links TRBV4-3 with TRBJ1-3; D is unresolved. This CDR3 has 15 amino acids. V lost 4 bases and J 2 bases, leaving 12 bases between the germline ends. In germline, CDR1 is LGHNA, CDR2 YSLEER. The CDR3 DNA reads TGCGCCAGCAGCCCTGGACCTACTGCTGGAAACACCATATATTTT. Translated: CASSPGPTAGNTIYF.

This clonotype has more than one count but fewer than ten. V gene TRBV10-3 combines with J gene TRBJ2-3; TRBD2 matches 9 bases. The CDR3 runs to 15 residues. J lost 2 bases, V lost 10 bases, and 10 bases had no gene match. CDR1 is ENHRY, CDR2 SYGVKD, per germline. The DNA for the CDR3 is TGTGCCACCCGACTAGCGGAAATTGCCACAGATACGCAGTATTTT. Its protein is CATRLAEIATDTQYF.

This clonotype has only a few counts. In DNA, the CDR3 is TGCAGCGTCACGACACGGGGGGTGGGCTACAATGAGCAGTTCTTC. This gives the protein CSVTTRGVGYNEQFF. This chain uses TRBV29-1 with TRBJ2-1; TRBD2 matches at 7 bases. This CDR3 spans 15 amino acids. V gave up 6 bases and J gave up 3 bases; unmatched junction bases: 11. Germline-derived CDR1 and CDR2 are SQVTM and ANQGSEA.

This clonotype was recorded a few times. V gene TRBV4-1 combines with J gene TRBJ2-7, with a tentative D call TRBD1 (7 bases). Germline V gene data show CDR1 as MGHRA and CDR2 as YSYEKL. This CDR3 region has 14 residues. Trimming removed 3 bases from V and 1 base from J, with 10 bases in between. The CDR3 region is CASSHPGGSYEQYF. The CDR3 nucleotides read TGCGCCAGCAGCCATCCAGGGGGGTCCTACGAGCAGTACTTC.

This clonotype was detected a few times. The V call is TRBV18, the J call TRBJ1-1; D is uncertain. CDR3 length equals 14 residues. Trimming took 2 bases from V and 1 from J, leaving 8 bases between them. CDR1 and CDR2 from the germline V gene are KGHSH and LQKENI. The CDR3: CASSPGSENTEAFF. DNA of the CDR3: TGTGCCAGCTCACCAGGGTCGGAGAACACTGAAGCTTTCTTT.

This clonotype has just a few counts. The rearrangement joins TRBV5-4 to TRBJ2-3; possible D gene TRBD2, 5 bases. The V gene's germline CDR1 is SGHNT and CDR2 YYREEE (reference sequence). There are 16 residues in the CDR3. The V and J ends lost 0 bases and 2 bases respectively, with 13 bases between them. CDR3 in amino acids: CASSLGLAPTTDTQYF. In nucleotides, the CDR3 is TGTGCCAGCAGCTTGGGGCTAGCCCCTACCACAGATACGCAGTATTTT.

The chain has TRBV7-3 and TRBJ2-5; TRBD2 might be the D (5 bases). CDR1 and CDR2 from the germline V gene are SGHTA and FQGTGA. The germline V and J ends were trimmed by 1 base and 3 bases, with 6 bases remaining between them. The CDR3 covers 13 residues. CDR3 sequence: CASSLMREETQYF. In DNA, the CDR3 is TGTGCCAGCAGCTTAATGCGGGAAGAGACCCAGTACTTC.

This CDR3 reads CASSLGQTSGELFF. Here the CDR3 DNA reads TGTGCCAGCAGTCTTGGGCAGACGTCCGGGGAGCTGTTTTTT. This chain connects TRBV5-4 to TRBJ2-2; no clear D gene. Trimming shortened V by 5 bases and J by 6 bases, and 14 bases separated the two germline ends. Germline V gene sequence: CDR1 SGHNT, CDR2 YYREEE (reference sequence). The CDR3 spans 14 residues.

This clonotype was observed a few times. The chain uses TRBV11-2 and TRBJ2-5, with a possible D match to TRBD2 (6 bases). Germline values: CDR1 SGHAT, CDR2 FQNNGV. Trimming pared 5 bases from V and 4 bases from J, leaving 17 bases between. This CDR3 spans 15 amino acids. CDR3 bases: TGTGCCAGCAGCCGATCAGCGGGTACGCTAGAGACCCAGTACTTC. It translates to CASSRSAGTLETQYF.

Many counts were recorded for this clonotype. The CDR3 bases are TGTGCCAGCAGTTACGCCGGGACAGGGTTCCACGAGCAGTACTTC. Protein product: CASSYAGTGFHEQYF. This chain uses TRBV6-2 or TRBV6-3 with TRBJ2-7, with 9 positions matching TRBD1. Unmatched junction bases numbered 7, after V lost 2 bases and J lost 5 bases. The CDR3 sequence is 15 residues long. The germline V gene encodes CDR1 MNHEY and CDR2 SVGEGT.

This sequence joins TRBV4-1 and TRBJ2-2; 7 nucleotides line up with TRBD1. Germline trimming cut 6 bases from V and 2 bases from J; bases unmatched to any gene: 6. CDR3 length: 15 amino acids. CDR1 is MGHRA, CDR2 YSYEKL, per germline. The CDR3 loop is CASSPGTVNTGELFF. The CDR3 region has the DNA TGCGCCAGCAGTCCCGGGACAGTAAACACCGGGGAGCTGTTTTTT.

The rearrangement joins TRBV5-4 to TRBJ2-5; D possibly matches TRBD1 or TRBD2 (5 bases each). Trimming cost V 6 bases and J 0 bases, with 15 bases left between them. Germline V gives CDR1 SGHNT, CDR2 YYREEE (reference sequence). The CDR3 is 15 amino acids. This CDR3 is CASTGTPSYQETQYF. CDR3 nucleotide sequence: TGTGCCAGCACCGGGACGCCCTCGTACCAAGAGACCCAGTACTTC.

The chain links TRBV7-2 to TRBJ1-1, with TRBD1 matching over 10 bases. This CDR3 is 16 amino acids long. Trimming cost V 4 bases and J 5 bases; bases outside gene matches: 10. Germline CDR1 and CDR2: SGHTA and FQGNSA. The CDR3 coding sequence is TGTGCCAGCAGCTCCAGGACAGGGGGGTCAAGGACTGAAGCTTTCTTT. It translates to CASSSRTGGSRTEAFF. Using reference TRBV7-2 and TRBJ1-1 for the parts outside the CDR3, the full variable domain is GAGVSQSPSNKVTEKGKDVELRCDPISGHTALYWYRQSLGQGLEFLIYFQGNSAPDKSGLPSDRFSAERTGGSVSTLTIQRTQQEDSAVYLCASSSRTGGSRTEAFFGQGTRLTVV.

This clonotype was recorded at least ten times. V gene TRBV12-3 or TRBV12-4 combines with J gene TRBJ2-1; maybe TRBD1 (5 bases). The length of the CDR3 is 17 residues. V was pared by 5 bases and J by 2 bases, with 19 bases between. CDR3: CASSPRASSLTYNEQFF. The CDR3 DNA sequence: TGTGCCAGCAGTCCCAGGGCGTCTAGTCTTACCTACAATGAGCAGTTCTTC.

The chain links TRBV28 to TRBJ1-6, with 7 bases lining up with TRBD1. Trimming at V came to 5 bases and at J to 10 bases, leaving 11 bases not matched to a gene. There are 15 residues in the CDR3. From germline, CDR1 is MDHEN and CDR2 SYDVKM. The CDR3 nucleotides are TGTGCCAGCAGTCGATCGACAGGGCGGGGCTCACCCCTCCACTTT. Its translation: CASSRSTGRGSPLHF.